Sequencing of this T cell receptor (beta chain) was carried out in a study of blood T cell repertoires in COVID-19. The CDR3 spans 12 residues. Germline loops: CDR1 SGHVS, CDR2 FQNEAQ. The V gene end was trimmed by 5 bases and the J gene end by 11 bases; junction bases not matched to a gene: 5. Assay used: immunoSEQ multiplex PCR; TCRdb lists only in-frame clones, some missing. The sample lists roughly 360,000 clones, about 87% occurring once. This TCR was sampled from a man aged 25 to 40 who had recovered from COVID-19. Sequences were obtained from PBMCs or T cells enriched from blood (not recorded which). The V call is TRBV7-8, the J call TRBJ1-5, with 8 nucleotides matching TRBD1. CDR3 nucleotide sequence: TGTGCCAGCAGCCCGACAGGGGAGTCCCAGCATTTT. Translating gives CASSPTGESQHF. The entire variable domain, with the rest obtained from reference TRBV7-8 and TRBJ1-5, is as follows: GAGVSQSPRYKVAKRGQDVALRCDPISGHVSLFWYQQALGQGPEFLTYFQNEAQLDKSGLPSDRFFAERPEGSVSTLKIQRTQQEDSAVYLCASSPTGESQHFGDGTRLSIL.